One sample yielded the 8 T cell receptor beta chains listed below, sequenced in a study of blood T cell repertoires in COVID-19. Sequenced by immunoSEQ multiplex PCR; TCRdb stores in-frame clones only, minus some. The sample lists 75,000 to 95,000 clones; around 82% were seen once. Sequenced input: peripheral blood. These receptors were taken from a man in his 60s with COVID-19, enrolled during active disease.

The J gene is TRBJ2-1, the V gene TRBV11-2; 8 nucleotides align to TRBD2. The CDR3 consists of 14 residues. Germline CDR1 reads SGHAT; CDR2 reads FQNNGV. V gave up 6 bases and J gave up 7 bases; unmatched junction bases: 8. The CDR3 is CASRRGGVPNEQFF. In DNA, the CDR3 is TGTGCCAGCAGACGGGGGGGCGTTCCGAATGAGCAGTTCTTC.

The chain is built from TRBV2 and TRBJ1-1; tentative D call: TRBD1 (5 bases). V was clipped by 4 bases and J by 3 bases, with 12 bases between them. Germline V gene sequence: CDR1 SNHLY, CDR2 FYNNEI. The CDR3 loop spans 14 amino acids. The CDR3 DNA follows: TGTGCCAGCAGTGTAAGGGGATTGTACACTGAAGCTTTCTTT. Protein product: CASSVRGLYTEAFF.

V gene TRBV7-8 combines with J gene TRBJ2-3; 8 bases fit TRBD1. With 5 bases clipped from V and 1 base from J, the junction kept 8 bases outside the gene matches. CDR3 length: 16 residues. CDR1 SGHVS and CDR2 FQNEAQ come from the germline V gene. CDR3 sequence: CASSLDRGLGTDTQYF. CDR3 in DNA: TGTGCCAGCAGCCTCGACAGGGGCCTAGGCACAGATACGCAGTATTTT.

The gene calls are TRBV5-1 and TRBJ2-2; D gene ambiguous. Germline loops: CDR1 SGHRS, CDR2 YFSETQ. V lost 0 bases to trimming and J lost 7 bases, with 7 bases between them. This CDR3 region has 13 residues. The CDR3 sequence is CASSLVLGGELFF. The CDR3 DNA reads TGCGCCAGCAGCTTGGTACTCGGCGGGGAGCTGTTTTTT.

This chain uses TRBV6-1 with TRBJ2-1; D is uncertain. V dropped 8 bases and J dropped 8 bases, with 10 bases sitting between them. The CDR3 contains 11 residues. CDR1 and CDR2 from the germline V gene are MNHNS and SASEGT. In nucleotides, the CDR3 is TGTGCCAGCGCCCCGGCGGATGAGCAGTTCTTC. It codes for CASAPADEQFF.

This clone was counted a few times. The chain links TRBV7-9 to TRBJ1-1; a possible D gene is TRBD1 (5 bases). The length of the CDR3 is 14 residues. Germline CDR1 is SEHNR and CDR2 is FQNEAQ (reference sequence). Trimming pared 4 bases from V and 2 bases from J, leaving 11 bases between. CDR3 nucleotides: TGTGCCAGCAGCTCTGACAGATTTAACACTGAAGCTTTCTTT. It yields the protein CASSSDRFNTEAFF.

This clone has more than one count but fewer than ten. This rearrangement joins TRBV2 to TRBJ1-1; D unresolved. V was clipped by 6 bases and J by 2 bases, with 10 bases between them. Germline V gives CDR1 SNHLY, CDR2 FYNNEI. The CDR3 spans 13 residues. CDR3 amino acids: CASSPTGNTEAFF. Written as DNA, the CDR3 is TGTGCCAGCAGCCCGACGGGTAACACTGAAGCTTTCTTT.

The CDR3 spells CASSGRGTGELFF. In nucleotides, the CDR3 is TGCGCCAGCAGCGGTCGGGGGACCGGGGAGCTGTTTTTT. The rearrangement links TRBV5-1 to TRBJ2-2; maybe TRBD2 (6 bases). The ends were cut back, 4 bases at V and 5 bases at J, with 9 bases in the middle. The CDR3 runs to 13 residues. In germline, CDR1 is SGHRS, CDR2 YFSETQ.